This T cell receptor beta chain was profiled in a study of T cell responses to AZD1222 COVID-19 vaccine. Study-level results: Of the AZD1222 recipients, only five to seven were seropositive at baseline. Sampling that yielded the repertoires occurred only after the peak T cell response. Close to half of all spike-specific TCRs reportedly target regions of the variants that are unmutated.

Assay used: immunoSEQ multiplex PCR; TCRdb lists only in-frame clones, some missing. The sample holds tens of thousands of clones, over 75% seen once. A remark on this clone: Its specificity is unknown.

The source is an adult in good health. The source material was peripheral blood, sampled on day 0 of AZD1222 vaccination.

The CDR3 bases are TGTGCCAGCAGCCGGGACAGGGGTTTGAATCAGCCCCAGCATTTT. Its protein is CASSRDRGLNQPQHF. The chain uses TRBV6-4 and TRBJ1-5; TRBD1 agrees at 10 bases. Germline trimming cut 6 bases from V and 4 bases from J; bases unmatched to any gene: 6. This CDR3 is built from 15 residues. Germline-derived CDR1 and CDR2 are MRHNA and SNTAGT.